This T cell receptor (beta chain) came from a study of blood T cell repertoires in COVID-19. As originally analysed: Quantification of nucleated cells was approximated via reference gene primer amplification. Sequencing used immunoSEQ multiplex PCR; TCRdb keeps in-frame clones, though not all of them. The D gene and trimming were derived from the DNA, and the V and J assignments and clone size from that table. The sample has 200,000 to 250,000 clones, 82% seen once. This CDR3 is 14 amino acids long. CDR1 is DFQATT and CDR2 is SNEGSKA in the germline V gene (reference sequence). Trimming took off 3 bases at V and 5 bases at J, with 13 bases between the two ends.

This clonotype was obtained from a woman aged 55-70 years who had recovered from COVID-19. Sequencing input: PBMCs or T cells enriched from blood (not recorded which). This sequence joins TRBV20-1 and TRBJ1-4, with D tentatively TRBD1 (6 bases). The CDR3 spells CSASGQGPNEKLFF. In DNA, the CDR3 is TGCAGTGCTAGTGGTCAGGGGCCCAATGAAAAACTGTTTTTT.